This T cell receptor beta chain was observed in a study of monozygotic twins with cystic fibrosis. The method was immunoSEQ multiplex PCR; TCRdb's version includes in-frame clones alone and lacks a portion of them. The profile shows 30,000 to 35,000 clones, roughly 66% of them singletons. Germline CDR1 reads SGHNT; CDR2 reads YYREEE (reference sequence). There are 16 residues in the CDR3. V shed 3 bases and J shed 6 bases, with 20 bases lying between them. The clonotype originates from a girl aged 5 to 17 with cystic fibrosis. The V gene is TRBV5-4, the J gene TRBJ2-3; no clear D. The sample consisted of blood. CDR3 protein: CASSSTVSSSTDTQYF. In nucleotides, the CDR3 is TGTGCCAGCAGCTCCACGGTCTCGTCGTCAACCGATACGCAGTATTTT.